Following are 9 T cell receptor beta chains from one sample sequenced in a study of blood T cell repertoires in COVID-19. The assay was immunoSEQ multiplex PCR, and TCRdb's table has in-frame clones only and misses some. The table shows 300,000 to 400,000 clones, with roughly 88% occurring only once. Source material: peripheral blood. The receptors originated from a woman between 50 and 59 years old with active or convalescent COVID-19.

This clone was seen once. The chain uses TRBV7-2 and TRBJ2-1; 10 bases match TRBD2. The CDR3 is made up of 17 amino acids. V gave up 3 bases and J gave up 4 bases; unmatched junction bases: 9. Germline V lookup: CDR1 SGHTA, CDR2 FQGNSA. The CDR3 spells CASSFLAGGEGYNEQFF. The CDR3 coding sequence is TGTGCCAGCAGCTTTTTAGCGGGGGGCGAGGGGTACAATGAGCAGTTCTTC.

This chain uses TRBV19 with TRBJ2-2; TRBD1 is a possible D gene (5 bases). Per the germline V gene, CDR1 is LNHDA and CDR2 is SQIVND (reference sequence). Trimming shortened V by 3 bases and J by 4 bases, and 15 bases separated the two germline ends. The CDR3 contains 16 residues. Here the CDR3 DNA reads TGTGCCAGTAGTATCCTAGTCAGGGTTACCACCGGGGAGCTGTTTTTT. Translated, it gives CASSILVRVTTGELFF.

The chain is built from TRBV7-9 and TRBJ1-4, with 7 bases that match TRBD1. The junction had 3 bases not matched to a gene; V was cut back by 5 bases and J by 3 bases. This CDR3 is 14 amino acids long. Per the germline V gene, CDR1 is SEHNR and CDR2 is FQNEAQ (reference sequence). The CDR3 coding sequence is TGTGCCAGCAGCCGACAGGGTGCTAATGAAAAACTGTTTTTT. It codes for CASSRQGANEKLFF.

This sequence joins TRBV28 and TRBJ1-4, with no clear D. Germline V CDR1 and CDR2: MDHEN, SYDVKM. The CDR3 sequence is 15 residues long. V lost 6 bases, J lost 8 bases, and 19 bases lay in between. CDR3 in DNA: TGTGCCAGCAGATCCCCCCGGGGTCCGGGGGAAAAACTGTTTTTT. This sequence encodes CASRSPRGPGEKLFF.

The J gene is TRBJ2-7, the V gene TRBV7-9; TRBD1 matches at 8 bases. Germline V gene lookup returns CDR1 SEHNR and CDR2 FQNEAQ (reference sequence). This CDR3 region has 14 residues. After removal of 2 bases from V and 7 bases from J, the junction contained 7 bases not matched to a gene. CDR3 region: CASSLLQGVGEQYF. CDR3 nucleotides: TGTGCCAGCAGCTTATTACAGGGGGTGGGTGAGCAGTACTTC.

The V call is TRBV29-1, the J call TRBJ2-3, with 9 bases aligning to TRBD1. The germline CDR1 and CDR2 sequences are SQVTM and ANQGSEA. This CDR3 contains 15 residues. After removal of 3 bases from V and 5 bases from J, the junction contained 9 bases not matched to a gene. The CDR3 reads CSVEGRQGGGDTQYF. As DNA, the CDR3 is TGCAGCGTTGAGGGTAGACAGGGGGGGGGAGATACGCAGTATTTT.

The chain joins TRBV6-5 to TRBJ2-2; TRBD1 matches 8 bases. Germline CDR1 is MNHEY and CDR2 is SVGAGI. The CDR3 runs 15 residues. J was trimmed by 0 bases and V by 10 bases; bases with no gene match: 7. This CDR3 is CAIRRTGTNTGELFF. The CDR3, as DNA: TGTGCCATCCGGCGGACAGGGACGAACACCGGGGAGCTGTTTTTT.

This clone was seen a single time. A read error may produce the germline difference seen at one junction end. The chain combines TRBV9 with TRBJ2-1; TRBD2 aligns across 7 bases. Germline V gene sequence: CDR1 SGDLS, CDR2 YYNGEE. The CDR3 covers 15 residues. The CDR3 is CASSMTTSSHNEQFF. The CDR3 DNA is TGTGCCAGCAGCATGACGACTAGCTCCCACAATGAGCAGTTCTTC.

The V gene is TRBV6-5, the J gene TRBJ1-5; the match to TRBD1 covers 11 bases. CDR1 is MNHEY, CDR2 SVGAGI, per germline. There are 14 residues in the CDR3. Unmatched junction bases numbered 2, after V lost 5 bases and J lost 5 bases. In nucleotides, the CDR3 is TGTGCCAGCAGTACGGGACAGGGGGATCAGCCCCAGCATTTT. As protein: CASSTGQGDQPQHF.